Below are 27 T cell receptor beta chains sequenced from a single sample in a study of blood T cell repertoires in COVID-19. TCRdb's copy holds only in-frame clones and misses some; the assay was immunoSEQ multiplex PCR. Of some 120,000 clones detected, roughly 90% appear once; the ten largest clones hold around 2%. The sequenced sample was peripheral blood. The source is a man aged 45-60 years with COVID-19, enrolled during active disease.

The table lists this clone with a few counts. CDR3: CAWSEAAQGALNTEAFF. Here the CDR3 DNA reads TGTGCCTGGAGTGAGGCCGCTCAGGGGGCCTTGAACACTGAAGCTTTCTTT. The chain combines TRBV30 with TRBJ1-1; 8 bases align to TRBD1. This CDR3 has 17 residues. J gave up 0 bases and V 1 base, and 10 bases lay outside the gene matches. The germline CDR1 and CDR2 sequences are GTSNPN and SVGIG (reference sequence).

The CDR3 DNA sequence: TGTGCCAGCAGCCCGGGGGACTATGGCTACACCTTC. Translating it yields CASSPGDYGYTF. This chain connects TRBV5-6 to TRBJ1-2; D is perhaps TRBD1 (5 bases). This CDR3 region has 12 residues. Looked up from germline, CDR1 is SGHDT and CDR2 is YYEEEE. The V and J ends lost 4 bases and 3 bases respectively, with 7 bases between them.

This clone was seen only once. The chain is built from TRBV10-3 and TRBJ1-5; the D is unclear. Between the trimmed V and J ends, which lost 0 bases and 2 bases, there was a span of 11 bases. The CDR3 consists of 16 residues. Germline loops: CDR1 ENHRY, CDR2 SYGVKD. The CDR3 region is CAISESERSRNQPQHF. The CDR3 DNA reads as TGTGCCATCAGTGAGTCGGAGAGATCCCGCAATCAGCCCCAGCATTTT.

The chain couples TRBV9 to TRBJ1-6; D might be TRBD1 (5 bases). CDR3 length equals 15 residues. V was trimmed by 0 bases and J by 7 bases, leaving 11 bases between them. Germline V CDR1 and CDR2: SGDLS, YYNGEE. In nucleotides, the CDR3 is TGTGCCAGCAGCGTAGGACAGCCCAGCAATTCACCCCTCCACTTT. This sequence encodes CASSVGQPSNSPLHF.

The chain employs TRBV5-1 and TRBJ2-3, with 7 bases matching TRBD1. The CDR3 covers 14 residues. Germline V gene sequence: CDR1 SGHRS, CDR2 YFSETQ. With V trimmed by 0 bases and J by 5 bases, 3 bases remained unmatched. The DNA for the CDR3 is TGCGCCAGCAGCTTGGAAGGGGGCGAAGATACGCAGTATTTT. It codes for CASSLEGGEDTQYF.

The chain recombines TRBV7-3 with TRBJ2-6; D uncertain. The CDR3 runs 15 residues. Trimming shortened V by 5 bases and J by 0 bases, and 8 bases separated the two germline ends. Germline CDR1 SGHTA, CDR2 FQGTGA. DNA for the CDR3: TGTGCCAGCAGCGGGCATCTCTCTGGGGCCAACGTCCTGACTTTC. It specifies CASSGHLSGANVLTF. The full variable domain, its missing parts supplied by reference TRBV7-3 and TRBJ2-6, is GAGVSQTPSNKVTEKGKYVELRCDPISGHTALYWYRQSLGQGPEFLIYFQGTGAADDSGLPNDRFFAVRPEGSVSTLKIQRTERGDSAVYLCASSGHLSGANVLTFGAGSRLTVL.

V and J are TRBV18 and TRBJ2-7; D perhaps matches TRBD1 (6 bases). The CDR3 runs to 15 residues. V shed 5 bases and J shed 7 bases, with 21 bases lying between them. Germline values: CDR1 KGHSH, CDR2 LQKENI. In DNA, the CDR3 is TGTGCCAGCTCAACCCGGGACAACGAGAGGGGAGAGCAGTACTTC. Translated, it gives CASSTRDNERGEQYF.

V usage is TRBV4-3 and J usage is TRBJ2-1; D gene unclear. V lost 1 base to trimming and J lost 9 bases, with 10 bases between them. This CDR3 has 13 amino acids. CDR1 is LGHNA, CDR2 YSLEER, per germline. The CDR3 bases are TGCGCCAGCAGCCAAGGGGTCTTAGCTGAGCAGTTCTTC. Translated, it gives CASSQGVLAEQFF.

As concerns this clone: Other DNA sequences from this sample encode an identical CDR3 as well. This chain connects TRBV6-5 to TRBJ1-4; a possible D gene is TRBD1 (6 bases). Trimming cost V 0 bases and J 7 bases, with 12 bases left between them. The CDR3 contains 15 residues. Germline CDR1 reads MNHEY; CDR2 reads SVGAGI. The CDR3 nucleotides read TGTGCCAGCAGTTACTCGTCAGGGGTTGGTGAAAAACTGTTTTTT. This translates into CASSYSSGVGEKLFF.

V gene TRBV6-9 combines with J gene TRBJ2-4; 9 bases fit TRBD1. The CDR3 has 15 amino acids. Unmatched junction bases numbered 11, after V lost 6 bases and J lost 8 bases. Germline assignment: CDR1 MNHGY and CDR2 SVAAGI. CDR3 in DNA: TGTGCCAGCAGGATACCGGGACAGGGTATACACATTCAGTACTTC. The encoded protein is CASRIPGQGIHIQYF.

The chain employs TRBV3-1 (or the pseudogene TRBV3-2) and TRBJ2-1; TRBD1 matches 8 bases. This CDR3 has 16 amino acids. V was pared by 2 bases and J by 4 bases, with 7 bases of the junction left unmatched. The germline V gene has CDR1 LGHDT and CDR2 YNNKEL (reference sequence). The CDR3 reads CASSQSGTGLYNEQFF. The CDR3 nucleotides read TGTGCCAGCAGCCAATCCGGGACAGGTTTATACAATGAGCAGTTCTTC.

The CDR3 DNA reads as TGTGCCAGCAGTAGGACTAGCGGGACCCCGGCGGATACGCAGTATTTT. Translated: CASSRTSGTPADTQYF. The V call is TRBV2, the J call TRBJ2-3, with TRBD2 matching over 12 bases. CDR1 and CDR2 (germline): SNHLY, FYNNEI. V dropped 5 bases and J dropped 6; count of bases not matched to a gene: 9. This CDR3 is 16 amino acids long.

This chain connects TRBV3-1 (or the pseudogene TRBV3-2) to TRBJ2-6; D is undetermined. CDR3 size: 13 residues. Germline CDR1 LGHDT, CDR2 YNNKEL (reference sequence). V was pared by 8 bases and J by 3 bases, with 8 bases between. The CDR3 DNA sequence: TGTGCCAGCTCTCCGGGTGGGGCCAACGTCCTGACTTTC. Amino acid sequence: CASSPGGANVLTF.

This clone appeared once. This chain joins TRBV9 and TRBJ2-7, with 8 bases fitting TRBD2. CDR1 is SGDLS and CDR2 is YYNGEE in the germline V gene. The CDR3 is 16 residues long. V shed 4 bases and J 1 base; nucleotides not matched to a gene: 10. CDR3 in amino acids: CASSPLSGTRSYEQYV. DNA of the CDR3: TGTGCCAGCAGCCCATTATCCGGGACTAGGTCCTACGAGCAGTACGTC.

The chain is built from TRBV6-5 and TRBJ2-3, with D tentatively TRBD2 (5 bases). Trimming took off 6 bases at V and 1 base at J, with 8 bases between the two ends. The CDR3 covers 13 residues. Germline V gene sequence: CDR1 MNHEY, CDR2 SVGAGI. CDR3 sequence: CASRPRGTDTQYF. CDR3 coding DNA: TGTGCCAGCAGACCGCGGGGCACAGATACGCAGTATTTT.

The CDR3 nucleotides are TGTGCCAGCAGCTTTCGACAGGGTCTCTACGAGCAGTACTTC. Translated: CASSFRQGLYEQYF. This chain uses TRBV13 with TRBJ2-7; 7 nucleotides match TRBD1. V lost 3 bases to trimming and J lost 3 bases; unmatched junction nucleotides: 5. Per the germline V gene, CDR1 is PRHDT and CDR2 is FYEKMQ (reference sequence). CDR3 length: 14 residues.

This rearrangement joins TRBV4-2 to TRBJ2-3; 9 bases match TRBD2. The germline gives CDR1 LGHNA, CDR2 YNFKEQ. The CDR3 has 15 residues. After removal of 4 bases from V and 6 bases from J, the junction contained 8 bases not matched to a gene. CDR3 amino acids: CASSPGLAGRDTQYF. The CDR3 DNA reads as TGTGCCAGCAGCCCGGGACTAGCCGGGCGGGATACGCAGTATTTT.

This clone was counted a single time. The chain combines TRBV24-1 with TRBJ2-2; 11 bases align to TRBD1. CDR1 and CDR2 from the germline V gene are KGHDR and SFDVKD. The CDR3 is 14 amino acids. After removal of 9 bases from V and 6 bases from J, the junction contained 5 bases not matched to a gene. CDR3 loop: CATGQGASAGELFF. Written as DNA, the CDR3 is TGTGCCACCGGACAGGGGGCGTCCGCCGGGGAGCTGTTTTTT.

V and J are TRBV9 and TRBJ2-3; D is unresolved. The CDR3 extends over 16 amino acids. Germline CDR1 reads SGDLS; CDR2 reads YYNGEE. Deletions cut 0 bases from V and 5 bases from J, with 16 bases between. The CDR3 here is CASSVVTSAPGDTQYF. CDR3 DNA sequence: TGTGCCAGCAGCGTAGTAACGAGCGCTCCGGGAGATACGCAGTATTTT. Full variable domain (outside the CDR3, taken from reference TRBV9 and TRBJ2-3): DSGVTQTPKHLITATGQRVTLRCSPRSGDLSVYWYQQSLDQGLQFLIQYYNGEERAKGNILERFSAQQFPDLHSELNLSSLELGDSALYFCASSVVTSAPGDTQYFGPGTRLTVL.

The chain has TRBV7-2 and TRBJ2-5; weak D call: TRBD1 (6 bases). Germline V CDR1 and CDR2: SGHTA, FQGNSA. The CDR3 is 15 amino acids. Trimming removed 0 bases from V and 2 bases from J, with 10 bases in between. CDR3: CASSLAPGQQETQYF. CDR3 coding DNA: TGTGCCAGCAGCTTAGCGCCAGGACAGCAAGAGACCCAGTACTTC. The full variable domain, in which reference TRBV7-2 and TRBJ2-5 provide the parts outside the CDR3, is GAGVSQSPSNKVTEKGKDVELRCDPISGHTALYWYRQSLGQGLEFLIYFQGNSAPDKSGLPSDRFSAERTGGSVSTLTIQRTQQEDSAVYLCASSLAPGQQETQYFGPGTRLLVL.

CDR3 loop: CASSLGTVGTIYF. In DNA form, the CDR3 reads TGTGCCAGCAGTTTAGGGACAGTTGGCACCATATATTTT. This sequence joins TRBV12-3 or TRBV12-4 and TRBJ1-3; D may be TRBD1 (6 bases). V shed 1 base and J shed 9 bases, with 10 bases lying between them. The CDR3 has 13 amino acids.

V gene TRBV12-3 or TRBV12-4 combines with J gene TRBJ2-1; no clear D gene. The ends were cut back, 5 bases at V and 6 bases at J, with 11 bases in the middle. The CDR3 length is 13 residues. The CDR3 protein is CASSLRPGNEQFF. Written as DNA, the CDR3 is TGTGCCAGCAGTCTACGACCAGGCAATGAGCAGTTCTTC.

The count of this clone is one. The genes are TRBV14 and TRBJ2-7; 7 positions agree with TRBD1. The CDR3 totals 16 residues. Germline V gene data show CDR1 as SGHDN and CDR2 as FVKESK. The V gene end was trimmed by 0 bases and the J gene end by 5 bases; junction bases not matched to a gene: 10. CDR3 DNA sequence: TGTGCCAGCAGCCAAGATTACGGACAGGTTTTGGACGAGCAGTACTTC. It specifies CASSQDYGQVLDEQYF.

V is TRBV5-5 and J is TRBJ2-1; 8 positions agree with TRBD1. Trimming removed 4 bases from V and 3 bases from J; junction bases left unmatched: 6. The CDR3 runs 15 residues. CDR1 and CDR2 (germline): SGHKS, YYEKEE (reference sequence). CDR3 sequence reads: CASSRTGIDYNEQFF. The DNA of the CDR3 is TGTGCCAGCAGCCGGACAGGGATTGACTACAATGAGCAGTTCTTC.

This clone was counted once. The V gene is TRBV27, the J gene TRBJ1-2; D gene ambiguous. Trimming pared 4 bases from V and 7 bases from J, leaving 13 bases between. The CDR3 spans 13 residues. In germline, CDR1 is MNHEY, CDR2 SMNVEV (reference sequence). CDR3 bases: TGTGCCAGCAGTTCATACAGTAACCGTGGCTACACCTTC. Protein: CASSSYSNRGYTF.

The chain joins TRBV7-3 to TRBJ2-5; TRBD2 matches 9 bases. Per germline, CDR1 SGHTA and CDR2 FQGTGA. Trimming removed 2 bases from V and 5 bases from J; junction bases left unmatched: 6. The CDR3 has 15 residues. The CDR3 nucleotides are TGTGCCAGCAGCTTAGGTGCGGGAGGGCTTGAGACCCAGTACTTC. Translating gives CASSLGAGGLETQYF.

The chain carries TRBV4-3 and TRBJ1-2; possibly TRBD1 for D (5 bases). The CDR3 runs to 14 residues. Trimming removed 7 bases from V and 8 bases from J, with 20 bases in between. The germline V gene has CDR1 LGHNA and CDR2 YSLEER. CDR3 residues: CASTPDRGRDGYTF. The CDR3 nucleotides read TGCGCCAGCACTCCCGACCGGGGGAGGGACGGCTACACCTTC.